The 27 T cell receptor beta chains given below trace back to one sample, sequenced in a study of blood T cell repertoires in COVID-19 (dated by TCRdb to the early 2020s). The library was built by means of the immunoSEQ multiplex PCR assay. As stored in TCRdb, this immuneACCESS dataset retains in-frame rearrangements with V and J assigned. A fraction of the clones does not appear; measured against another copy, unresolved V genes explain less than half of the discrepancy, and the remainder lacks a known reason. In this sample the table shows over 60,000 clones, about 82% of which occur a single time. In total, the top ten clones hold about a tenth of the sample. The sequencing input was peripheral blood. The origin of the receptors is a human donor in a cohort sampled during active COVID-19.

The V call is TRBV5-6, the J call TRBJ2-2; 8 nucleotides line up with TRBD1. Germline V gene lookup returns CDR1 SGHDT and CDR2 YYEEEE. This CDR3 has 16 amino acids. V gave up 0 bases and J gave up 4 bases; unmatched junction bases: 5. CDR3 sequence: CASSLAGQGSTGELFF. Written as DNA, the CDR3 is TGTGCCAGCAGCTTGGCCGGACAGGGCTCCACCGGGGAGCTGTTTTTT.

The rearrangement joins TRBV30 to TRBJ2-7, with 11 nucleotides matching TRBD2. CDR3 length: 15 residues. The germline V gene has CDR1 GTSNPN and CDR2 SVGIG (reference sequence). The V and J ends lost 0 bases and 5 bases, in that order; junction bases with no gene match: 6. The CDR3 region has the DNA TGTGCCTGGAGTGTGGGACTAGCGGTTCCCCACGAGCAGTACTTC. Translating gives CAWSVGLAVPHEQYF.

CDR3 sequence (DNA): TGTGCCAGCTCACCATACGGACAGTATAATTCACCCCTCCACTTT. This sequence encodes CASSPYGQYNSPLHF. This chain joins TRBV18 and TRBJ1-6; TRBD1 is a possible D gene (6 bases). The V gene lost 2 bases and the J gene lost 4 bases, with 9 bases spanning the gap. CDR3 length equals 15 residues. The germline V gene encodes CDR1 KGHSH and CDR2 LQKENI.

A note on this clone: Other DNA sequences of this sample code for an identical CDR3. The J gene is TRBJ1-2, the V gene TRBV6-1; the D gene is possibly TRBD1 (6 bases). V was pared by 0 bases and J by 7 bases, with 9 bases between. CDR1 and CDR2 (germline): MNHNS, SASEGT. This CDR3 spans 13 amino acids. The CDR3 is CASSEAGGLGYTF. The CDR3 nucleotides read TGTGCCAGCAGTGAAGCCGGGGGGCTTGGCTACACCTTC.

The chain combines TRBV5-4 with TRBJ2-7; TRBD2 aligns across 10 bases. Germline CDR1 reads SGHNT; CDR2 reads YYREEE (reference sequence). J gave up 6 bases and V 4 bases, and 13 bases lay outside the gene matches. The CDR3 spans 16 residues. As DNA, the CDR3 is TGTGCCAGCAGCATCCGAGCGGGAGGGCCCTTGGGCGAGCAGTACTTC. It encodes CASSIRAGGPLGEQYF. The complete variable domain, with remaining parts taken from reference TRBV5-4 and TRBJ2-7, reads ETGVTQSPTHLIKTRGQQVTLRCSSQSGHNTVSWYQQALGQGPQFIFQYYREEENGRGNFPPRFSGLQFPNYSSELNVNALELDDSALYLCASSIRAGGPLGEQYFGPGTRLTVT.

The chain links TRBV20-1 to TRBJ2-7; TRBD1 matches at 9 bases. This CDR3 is built from 16 residues. After removal of 3 bases from V and 3 bases from J, the junction contained 12 bases not matched to a gene. CDR1 is DFQATT and CDR2 is SNEGSKA in the germline V gene (reference sequence). The CDR3 DNA reads as TGCAGTGCTAGTCCTCACCCGGGACAGGGTCTCTACGAGCAGTACTTC. This gives the protein CSASPHPGQGLYEQYF.

CDR3 in amino acids: CATSIGTSANYGYTF. As DNA, the CDR3 is TGTGCCACCAGCATAGGGACTTCAGCTAACTATGGCTACACCTTC. This chain joins TRBV15 and TRBJ1-2, with D perhaps TRBD1 (5 bases). V lost 4 bases and J lost 0, with 12 bases in between. Germline lookup yields CDR1 LNHNV and CDR2 YYDKDF (reference sequence). CDR3 length equals 15 residues.

There are many counts of this clone. The chain recombines TRBV5-6 with TRBJ1-1, with D possibly matching TRBD1 (6 bases). Germline V gene data show CDR1 as SGHDT and CDR2 as YYEEEE. This CDR3 region has 14 residues. V gave up 2 bases and J gave up 1 base, with 9 bases separating them. The CDR3 DNA sequence: TGTGCCAGCAGCTTCCGGACAGAGAACACTGAAGCTTTCTTT. It yields the protein CASSFRTENTEAFF.

V usage is TRBV7-9 and J usage is TRBJ2-2; D remains unclear. Germline V CDR1 and CDR2: SEHNR, FQNEAQ (reference sequence). This CDR3 comprises 15 residues. The V and J ends lost 1 base and 4 bases respectively, with 10 bases between them. The CDR3 reads CASSLGSHGTGELFF. CDR3 nucleotides: TGTGCCAGCAGCTTAGGCAGTCATGGCACCGGGGAGCTGTTTTTT.

This clone was detected a few times. The chain employs TRBV4-3 and TRBJ1-4; TRBD1 agrees at 8 bases. V dropped 1 base and J dropped 7; count of bases not matched to a gene: 8. Germline V CDR1 and CDR2: LGHNA, YSLEER. This CDR3 has 16 residues. The CDR3 here is CASSQGLDREAEKLFF. As DNA, the CDR3 is TGCGCCAGCAGCCAAGGTCTGGACAGGGAGGCTGAAAAACTGTTTTTT.

The rearrangement links TRBV5-4 to TRBJ1-1; 7 bases agree with TRBD1. Germline loops: CDR1 SGHNT, CDR2 YYREEE (reference sequence). The CDR3 length is 15 residues. Germline trimming cut 4 bases from V and 0 bases from J; bases unmatched to any gene: 6. This CDR3 is CASSLTGILNTEAFF. DNA of the CDR3: TGTGCCAGCAGCCTGACAGGGATCTTGAACACTGAAGCTTTCTTT.

This clone came up a few times. The chain employs TRBV24-1 and TRBJ2-7, with TRBD1 matching 8 bases. V shed 8 bases, J shed 2 bases, and the junction held 7 bases outside the gene matches. The length of the CDR3 is 14 residues. Germline V gene data show CDR1 as KGHDR and CDR2 as SFDVKD. The CDR3 DNA sequence: TGTGCCACCACTCGGACAGGGAAAACCTACGAGCAGTACTTC. It encodes CATTRTGKTYEQYF.

The V and J genes are TRBV6-2 or TRBV6-3 and TRBJ2-1, with TRBD1 as a possible D gene (5 bases). V was shortened by 6 bases and J by 6 bases, with 24 bases between the two germline ends. The germline gives CDR1 MNHEY, CDR2 SVGEGT. This CDR3 has 17 amino acids. This CDR3 is CASSPLGRAKSSNEQFF. The CDR3 DNA sequence: TGTGCCAGCAGCCCTTTAGGCAGGGCCAAGTCGAGCAATGAGCAGTTCTTC.

This rearrangement joins TRBV5-1 to TRBJ2-7; TRBD2 agrees at 8 bases. This CDR3 has 16 amino acids. CDR1 and CDR2 from the germline V gene are SGHRS and YFSETQ. Unmatched junction bases numbered 11, after V lost 1 base and J lost 5 bases. CDR3 DNA: TGCGCCAGCAGCTTGCCCAGCGGGAGAGCATCCAACGAGCAGTACTTC. Protein sequence: CASSLPSGRASNEQYF.

This clone appeared once. The rearrangement links TRBV5-6 to TRBJ2-7; the match to TRBD2 covers 12 bases. With 4 bases clipped from V and 7 bases from J, the junction kept 9 bases outside the gene matches. The CDR3 contains 15 residues. Germline CDR1 reads SGHDT; CDR2 reads YYEEEE. The CDR3: CASSVRTSGAGEQYF. CDR3 sequence (DNA): TGTGCCAGCAGCGTGCGGACTAGCGGGGCTGGTGAGCAGTACTTC.

This chain uses TRBV5-8 with TRBJ2-1, with 8 nucleotides matching TRBD1. The CDR3 loop spans 15 amino acids. Per the germline V gene, CDR1 is SGHTS and CDR2 is YDEGEE. J was trimmed by 4 bases and V by 4 bases; bases with no gene match: 7. CDR3 region: CASSQIGQGYNEQFF. CDR3 nucleotide sequence: TGTGCCAGCAGCCAGATTGGACAGGGTTACAATGAGCAGTTCTTC.

This chain joins TRBV7-2 and TRBJ2-7, with TRBD2 matching over 8 bases. This CDR3 region has 17 residues. Trimming took 1 base from V and 3 from J; bases not matched to a gene: 11. The germline CDR1 and CDR2 sequences are SGHTA and FQGNSA. As DNA, the CDR3 is TGTGCCAGCAGCTTAGAAGGCACGGGACTAGTGAACTACGAGCAGTACTTC. It specifies CASSLEGTGLVNYEQYF.

This chain uses TRBV18 with TRBJ2-7, with D possibly being TRBD1 (6 bases). CDR1 is KGHSH and CDR2 is LQKENI in the germline V gene. This CDR3 has 13 residues. The V and J ends lost 3 bases and 2 bases respectively, with 8 bases between them. The CDR3 here is CASSPDSTYEQYF. For the CDR3, the DNA is TGTGCCAGCTCACCGGACAGCACCTACGAGCAGTACTTC. Combining the CDR3 with reference TRBV18 and TRBJ2-7 gives the whole variable domain NAGVMQNPRHLVRRRGQEARLRCSPMKGHSHVYWYRQLPEEGLKFMVYLQKENIIDESGMPKERFSAEFPKEGPSILRIQQVVRGDSAAYFCASSPDSTYEQYFGPGTRLTVT.

A single count supports this clone. V is TRBV30 and J is TRBJ1-1; D gene uncertain. The length of the CDR3 is 14 residues. CDR1 and CDR2 (germline): GTSNPN, SVGIG (reference sequence). Trimming shortened V by 3 bases and J by 6 bases, and 17 bases separated the two germline ends. The CDR3 protein is CAWRSIQARAEAFF. Here the CDR3 DNA reads TGTGCCTGGAGGTCAATCCAGGCGAGGGCTGAAGCTTTCTTT.

The V and J genes are TRBV2 and TRBJ1-6; 9 bases are shared with TRBD1. The CDR3 is 14 residues long. In germline, CDR1 is SNHLY, CDR2 FYNNEI. J gave up 11 bases and V 5 bases, and 7 bases lay outside the gene matches. The CDR3 loop reads CASSPGTGRPPLHF. Here the CDR3 DNA reads TGTGCCAGCAGTCCCGGGACAGGGAGGCCACCCCTCCACTTT.

The chain carries TRBV11-2 and TRBJ1-2; 11 nucleotides align to TRBD1. There are 15 residues in the CDR3. J lost 7 bases, V lost 5 bases, and 9 bases had no gene match. Germline CDR1 and CDR2: SGHAT and FQNNGV. The CDR3 DNA reads as TGTGCCAGCAGCCCCTGGACAGGGGGCGTAGCTGGCTACACCTTC. This translates into CASSPWTGGVAGYTF.

The chain carries TRBV7-2 and TRBJ2-7, with D possibly being TRBD1 (6 bases). V lost 4 bases and J lost 1, with 14 bases in between. Germline-derived CDR1 and CDR2 are SGHTA and FQGNSA. The CDR3 is 15 amino acids. DNA of the CDR3: TGTGCCAGCAGCTCGACCCAGGGGTGGTCCTACGAGCAGTACTTC. Amino acid sequence: CASSSTQGWSYEQYF. The variable domain in full, completed from reference TRBV7-2 and TRBJ2-7, reads GAGVSQSPSNKVTEKGKDVELRCDPISGHTALYWYRQSLGQGLEFLIYFQGNSAPDKSGLPSDRFSAERTGGSVSTLTIQRTQQEDSAVYLCASSSTQGWSYEQYFGPGTRLTVT.

This clone was seen more than once but under ten times. The chain joins TRBV18 to TRBJ1-5; possibly TRBD1 for D (5 bases). V lost 0 bases to trimming and J lost 6 bases, with 21 bases between them. This CDR3 is 18 amino acids long. Germline V CDR1 and CDR2: KGHSH, LQKENI. For the CDR3, the DNA is TGTGCCAGCTCACCACCGGCCCGGGCCCTAAGGGGTAGTCAGCCCCAGCATTTT. Protein sequence: CASSPPARALRGSQPQHF.

This sequence joins TRBV28 and TRBJ2-7; D is perhaps TRBD2 (6 bases). In germline, CDR1 is MDHEN, CDR2 SYDVKM. The CDR3 runs to 14 residues. Trimming stripped 7 bases from V and 5 bases from J, with 18 bases between. The CDR3 DNA sequence: TGTGCCAGCACCGGAGGGGCCGGAGTTGACGAGCAGTACTTC. Translating gives CASTGGAGVDEQYF.

The rearrangement uses TRBV5-1 and TRBJ2-1; 11 nucleotides line up with TRBD2. The CDR3 totals 16 residues. CDR1 and CDR2 (germline): SGHRS, YFSETQ. The J segment lost 7 bases and the V segment lost 4 bases, leaving 10 bases of the junction unmatched. CDR3 sequence (DNA): TGCGCCAGCAGCGATCCGGGACTAGCGGTTCCTAATGAGCAGTTCTTC. Encoded protein: CASSDPGLAVPNEQFF.

The rearrangement joins TRBV11-3 to TRBJ2-7; D call uncertain. The V gene lost 1 base and the J gene lost 2 bases, with 6 bases spanning the gap. Germline values: CDR1 SGHNT, CDR2 YENEEA. The CDR3 is 13 amino acids. CDR3 coding DNA: TGTGCCAGCAGCTTAGCAGAAACCTACGAGCAGTACTTC. This translates into CASSLAETYEQYF.

This chain links TRBV7-2 with TRBJ2-3, with 7 bases matching TRBD1. Trimming took 1 base from V and 1 from J; bases not matched to a gene: 2. This CDR3 is built from 15 residues. Germline CDR1 SGHTA, CDR2 FQGNSA. The CDR3 loop is CASSLGQGGTDTQYF. The CDR3 nucleotides are TGTGCCAGCAGCTTAGGCCAGGGGGGCACAGATACGCAGTATTTT.